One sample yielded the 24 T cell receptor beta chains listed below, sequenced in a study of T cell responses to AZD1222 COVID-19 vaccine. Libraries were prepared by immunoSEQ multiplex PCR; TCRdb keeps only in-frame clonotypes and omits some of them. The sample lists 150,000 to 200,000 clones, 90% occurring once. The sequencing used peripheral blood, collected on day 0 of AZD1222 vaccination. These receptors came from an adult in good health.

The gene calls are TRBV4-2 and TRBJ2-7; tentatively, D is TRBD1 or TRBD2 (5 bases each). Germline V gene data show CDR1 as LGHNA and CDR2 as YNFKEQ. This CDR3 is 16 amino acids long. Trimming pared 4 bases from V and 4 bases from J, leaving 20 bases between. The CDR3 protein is CASSPPGFQGVYEQYF. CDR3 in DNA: TGTGCCAGCAGCCCTCCGGGGTTTCAGGGAGTGTACGAGCAGTACTTC.

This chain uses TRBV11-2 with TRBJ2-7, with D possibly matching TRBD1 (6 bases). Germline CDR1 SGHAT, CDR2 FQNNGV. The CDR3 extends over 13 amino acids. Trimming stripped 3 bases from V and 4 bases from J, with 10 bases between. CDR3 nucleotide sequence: TGTGCCAGCAGCTTGACCACAGGGTACGAGCAGTACTTC. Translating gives CASSLTTGYEQYF.

CDR3 region: CASSYSGFLTETQYF. Here the CDR3 DNA reads TGTGCCAGCAGTTACTCGGGCTTCTTAACGGAGACCCAGTACTTC. The J gene is TRBJ2-5, the V gene TRBV6-5; D remains ambiguous. CDR3 length: 15 amino acids. Trimming removed 0 bases from V and 5 bases from J, with 13 bases in between. Germline V gives CDR1 MNHEY, CDR2 SVGAGI.

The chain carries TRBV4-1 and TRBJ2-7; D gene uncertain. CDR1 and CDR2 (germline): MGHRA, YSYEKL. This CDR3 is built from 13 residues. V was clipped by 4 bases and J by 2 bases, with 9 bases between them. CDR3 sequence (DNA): TGCGCCAGCAGCCCCCAGGTTACCTACGAGCAGTACTTC. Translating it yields CASSPQVTYEQYF.

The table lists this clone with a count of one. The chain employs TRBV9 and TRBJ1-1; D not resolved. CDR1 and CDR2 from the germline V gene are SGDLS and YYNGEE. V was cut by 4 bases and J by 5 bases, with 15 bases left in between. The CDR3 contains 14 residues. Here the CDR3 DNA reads TGTGCCAGCAGCTCGGACCCCCCCGTGACTGAAGCTTTCTTT. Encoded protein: CASSSDPPVTEAFF. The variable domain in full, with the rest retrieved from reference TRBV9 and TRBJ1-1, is DSGVTQTPKHLITATGQRVTLRCSPRSGDLSVYWYQQSLDQGLQFLIQYYNGEERAKGNILERFSAQQFPDLHSELNLSSLELGDSALYFCASSSDPPVTEAFFGQGTRLTVV.

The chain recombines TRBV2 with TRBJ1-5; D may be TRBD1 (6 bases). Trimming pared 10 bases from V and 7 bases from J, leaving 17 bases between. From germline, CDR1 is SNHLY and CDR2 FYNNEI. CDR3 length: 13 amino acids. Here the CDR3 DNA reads TGTGCCACCCGAAGGACAGTTGAACAGCCCCAGCATTTT. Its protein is CATRRTVEQPQHF.

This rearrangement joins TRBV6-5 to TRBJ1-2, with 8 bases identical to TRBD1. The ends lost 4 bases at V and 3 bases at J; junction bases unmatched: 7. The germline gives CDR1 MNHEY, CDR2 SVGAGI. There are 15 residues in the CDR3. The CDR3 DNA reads TGTGCCAGCAGTTCATCCGGGACAGGATACTATGGCTACACCTTC. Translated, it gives CASSSSGTGYYGYTF.

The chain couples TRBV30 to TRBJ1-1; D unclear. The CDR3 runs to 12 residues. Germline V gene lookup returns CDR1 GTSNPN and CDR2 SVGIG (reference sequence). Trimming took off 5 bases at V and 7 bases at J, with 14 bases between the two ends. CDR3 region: CAWAFGADEAFF. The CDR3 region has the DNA TGTGCCTGGGCTTTCGGAGCGGATGAAGCTTTCTTT.

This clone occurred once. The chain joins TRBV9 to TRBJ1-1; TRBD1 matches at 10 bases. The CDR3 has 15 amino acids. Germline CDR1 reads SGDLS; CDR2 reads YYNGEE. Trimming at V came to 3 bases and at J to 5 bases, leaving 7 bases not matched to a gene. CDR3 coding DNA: TGTGCCAGCAGCGGCCACGACAGGGGGCGGACTGAAGCTTTCTTT. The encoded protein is CASSGHDRGRTEAFF.

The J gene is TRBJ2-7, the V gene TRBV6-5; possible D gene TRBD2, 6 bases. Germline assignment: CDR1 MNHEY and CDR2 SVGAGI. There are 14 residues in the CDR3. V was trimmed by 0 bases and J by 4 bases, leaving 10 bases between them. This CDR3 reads CASSYSVGGYEQYF. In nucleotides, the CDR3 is TGTGCCAGCAGTTACTCGGTTGGGGGGTACGAGCAGTACTTC.

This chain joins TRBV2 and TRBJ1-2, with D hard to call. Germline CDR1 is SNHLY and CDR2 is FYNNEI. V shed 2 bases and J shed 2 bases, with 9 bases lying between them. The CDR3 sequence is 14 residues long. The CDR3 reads CASSERLGNYGYTF. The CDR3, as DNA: TGTGCCAGCAGTGAACGACTAGGCAACTATGGCTACACCTTC.

CDR3 sequence (DNA): TGCGCCAGCAGCCAAGCAAGAATAGAAAAACTGTTTTTT. Its translation: CASSQARIEKLFF. V and J are TRBV4-3 and TRBJ1-4; D is ambiguous. Trimming removed 1 base from V and 8 bases from J, with 8 bases in between. Germline V CDR1 and CDR2: LGHNA, YSLEER. The CDR3 spans 13 residues.

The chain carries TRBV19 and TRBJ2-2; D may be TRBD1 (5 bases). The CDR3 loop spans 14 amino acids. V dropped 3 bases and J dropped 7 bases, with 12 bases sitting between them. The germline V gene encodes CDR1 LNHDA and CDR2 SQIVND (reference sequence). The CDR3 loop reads CASSMGQQGGELFF. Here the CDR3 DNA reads TGTGCCAGTAGTATGGGGCAGCAGGGCGGGGAGCTGTTTTTT.

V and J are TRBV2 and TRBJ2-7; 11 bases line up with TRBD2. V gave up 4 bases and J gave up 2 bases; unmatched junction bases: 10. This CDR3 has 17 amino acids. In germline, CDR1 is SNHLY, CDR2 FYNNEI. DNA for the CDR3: TGTGCCAGCAGTGTAGAACTAGCGGGGGTTGGGGCCTACGAGCAGTACTTC. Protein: CASSVELAGVGAYEQYF.

CDR3 nucleotides: TGTGCCAGCAGCCAAGGTCCGGCCGAGGGAAACTATGGCTACACCTTC. Amino acid sequence: CASSQGPAEGNYGYTF. This chain uses TRBV4-2 with TRBJ1-2, with D unresolved. Germline CDR1 LGHNA, CDR2 YNFKEQ. V was pared by 1 base and J by 2 bases, with 14 bases between. The CDR3 has 16 residues.

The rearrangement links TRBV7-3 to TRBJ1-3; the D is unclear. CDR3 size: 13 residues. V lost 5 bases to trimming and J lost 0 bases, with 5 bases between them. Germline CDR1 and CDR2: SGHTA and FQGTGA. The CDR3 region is CASSTYSGNTIYF. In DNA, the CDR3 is TGTGCCAGCAGCACATACTCTGGAAACACCATATATTTT.

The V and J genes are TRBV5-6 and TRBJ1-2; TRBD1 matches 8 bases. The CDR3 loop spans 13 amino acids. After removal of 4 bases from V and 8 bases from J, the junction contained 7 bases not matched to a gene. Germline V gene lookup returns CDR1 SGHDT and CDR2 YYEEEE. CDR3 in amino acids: CASSPTGVRGYTF. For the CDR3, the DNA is TGTGCCAGCAGCCCGACAGGGGTCCGGGGCTACACCTTC.

The CDR3 region is CASSLGGRLSGNTIYF. CDR3 in DNA: TGTGCCAGCAGCTTGGGCGGGCGACTCTCTGGAAACACCATATATTTT. The rearrangement joins TRBV5-4 to TRBJ1-3; no clear D gene. The V end lost 0 bases, the J end lost 0 bases, and 10 bases lay between the germline ends. Germline-derived CDR1 and CDR2 are SGHNT and YYREEE (reference sequence). CDR3 length: 16 residues.

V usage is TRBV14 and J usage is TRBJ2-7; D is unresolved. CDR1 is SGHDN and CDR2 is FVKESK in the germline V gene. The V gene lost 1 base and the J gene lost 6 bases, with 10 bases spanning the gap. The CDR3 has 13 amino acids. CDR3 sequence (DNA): TGTGCCAGCAGCCAAGTTCCCGAGGCCGAGCAGTACTTC. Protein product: CASSQVPEAEQYF.

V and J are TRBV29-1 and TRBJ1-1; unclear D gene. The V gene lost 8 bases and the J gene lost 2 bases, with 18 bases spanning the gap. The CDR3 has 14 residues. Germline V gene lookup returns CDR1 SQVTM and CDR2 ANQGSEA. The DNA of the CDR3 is TGCAGCCACCTCCCCTCCAGTCTAAACACTGAAGCTTTCTTT. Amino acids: CSHLPSSLNTEAFF.

The CDR3 spells CASGEGFTEAFF. CDR3 DNA: TGTGCCAGCGGGGAGGGATTCACTGAAGCTTTCTTT. The chain combines TRBV12-3 or TRBV12-4 with TRBJ1-1; no definite D call. The CDR3 is 12 residues long. V lost 8 bases, J lost 4 bases, and 11 bases lay in between.

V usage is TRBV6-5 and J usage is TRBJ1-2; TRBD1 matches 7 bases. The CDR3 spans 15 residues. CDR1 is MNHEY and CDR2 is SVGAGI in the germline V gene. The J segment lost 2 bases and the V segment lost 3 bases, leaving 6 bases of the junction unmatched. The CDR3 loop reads CASSYTGQANYGYTF. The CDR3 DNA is TGTGCCAGCAGTTATACCGGACAGGCCAACTATGGCTACACCTTC.

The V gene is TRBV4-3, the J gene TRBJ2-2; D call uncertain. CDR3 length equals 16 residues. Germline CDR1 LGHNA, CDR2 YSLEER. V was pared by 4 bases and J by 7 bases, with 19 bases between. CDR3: CASSLPSVPGSGELFF. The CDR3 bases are TGCGCCAGCAGCCTCCCCTCTGTCCCGGGCAGCGGGGAGCTGTTTTTT.

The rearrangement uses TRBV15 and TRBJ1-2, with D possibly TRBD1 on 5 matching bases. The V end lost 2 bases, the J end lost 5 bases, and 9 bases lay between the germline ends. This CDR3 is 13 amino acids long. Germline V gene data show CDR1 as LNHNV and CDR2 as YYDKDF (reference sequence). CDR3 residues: CATSRPEGYGYTF. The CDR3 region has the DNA TGTGCCACCAGCAGACCCGAGGGGTATGGCTACACCTTC.